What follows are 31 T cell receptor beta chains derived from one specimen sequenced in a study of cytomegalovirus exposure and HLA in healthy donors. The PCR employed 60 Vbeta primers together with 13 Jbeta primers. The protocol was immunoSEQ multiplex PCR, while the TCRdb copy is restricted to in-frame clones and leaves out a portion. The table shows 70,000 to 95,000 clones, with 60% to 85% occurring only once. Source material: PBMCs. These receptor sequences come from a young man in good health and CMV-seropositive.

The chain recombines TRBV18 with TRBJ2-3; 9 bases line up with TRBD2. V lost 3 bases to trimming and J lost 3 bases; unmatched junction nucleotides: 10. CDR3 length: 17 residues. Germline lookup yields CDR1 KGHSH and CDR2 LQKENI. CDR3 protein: CASSPSGGRAWTDTQYF. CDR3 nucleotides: TGTGCCAGCTCACCCTCCGGCGGGAGGGCCTGGACAGATACGCAGTATTTT.

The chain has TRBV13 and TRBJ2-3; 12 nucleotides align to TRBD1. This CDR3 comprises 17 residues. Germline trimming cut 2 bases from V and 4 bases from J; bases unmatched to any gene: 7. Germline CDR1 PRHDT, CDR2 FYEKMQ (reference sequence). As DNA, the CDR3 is TGTGCCAGCAGCTTAAGTCTGGGACAGGGGGCCGCAGATACGCAGTATTTT. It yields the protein CASSLSLGQGAADTQYF.

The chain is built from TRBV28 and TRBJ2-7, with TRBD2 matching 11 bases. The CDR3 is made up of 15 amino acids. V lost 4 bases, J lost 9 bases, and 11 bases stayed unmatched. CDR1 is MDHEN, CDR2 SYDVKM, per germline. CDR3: CASSSWTSGPPAQYF. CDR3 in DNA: TGTGCCAGCAGTTCCTGGACTAGCGGGCCACCCGCGCAGTACTTC.

The CDR3 DNA reads as TGTGCCAGCAGTGGGACTAGCGGGACCTACAATGAGCAGTTCTTC. Protein: CASSGTSGTYNEQFF. The rearrangement links TRBV6-4 to TRBJ2-1; 12 nucleotides align to TRBD2. The CDR3 runs to 15 residues. The ends lost 4 bases at V and 2 bases at J; junction bases unmatched: 0. Germline loops: CDR1 MRHNA, CDR2 SNTAGT.

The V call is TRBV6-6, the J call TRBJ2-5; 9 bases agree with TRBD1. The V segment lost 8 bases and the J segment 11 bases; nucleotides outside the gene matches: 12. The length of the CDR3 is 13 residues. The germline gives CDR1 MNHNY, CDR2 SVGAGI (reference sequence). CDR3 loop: CASADRGPVEQYF. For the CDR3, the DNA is TGTGCCAGCGCGGACAGGGGCCCCGTGGAGCAGTACTTC.

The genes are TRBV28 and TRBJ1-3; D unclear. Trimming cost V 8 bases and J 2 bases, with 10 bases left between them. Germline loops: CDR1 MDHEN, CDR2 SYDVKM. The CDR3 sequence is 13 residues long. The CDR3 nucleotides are TGTGCCAGCGGCACCGTCACTGGAAACACCATATATTTT. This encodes CASGTVTGNTIYF.

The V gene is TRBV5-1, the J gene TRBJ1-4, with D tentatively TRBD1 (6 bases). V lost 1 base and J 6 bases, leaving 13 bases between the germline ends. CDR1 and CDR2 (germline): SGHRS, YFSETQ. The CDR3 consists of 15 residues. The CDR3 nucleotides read TGCGCCAGCAGCTTGCAATCAGGGGAATATGAAAAACTGTTTTTT. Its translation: CASSLQSGEYEKLFF. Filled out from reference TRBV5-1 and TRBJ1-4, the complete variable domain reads KAGVTQTPRYLIKTRGQQVTLSCSPISGHRSVSWYQQTPGQGLQFLFEYFSETQRNKGNFPGRFSGRQFSNSRSEMNVSTLELGDSALYLCASSLQSGEYEKLFFGSGTQLSVL.

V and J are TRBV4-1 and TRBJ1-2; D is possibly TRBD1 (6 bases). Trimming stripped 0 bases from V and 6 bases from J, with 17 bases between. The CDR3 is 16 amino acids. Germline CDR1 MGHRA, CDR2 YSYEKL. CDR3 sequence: CASSQERNREKNGYTF. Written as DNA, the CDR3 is TGCGCCAGCAGCCAAGAGCGCAACAGGGAGAAAAATGGCTACACCTTC.

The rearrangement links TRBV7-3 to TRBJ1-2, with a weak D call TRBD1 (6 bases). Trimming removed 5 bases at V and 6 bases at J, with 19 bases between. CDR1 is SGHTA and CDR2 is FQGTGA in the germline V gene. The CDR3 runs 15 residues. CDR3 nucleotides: TGTGCCAGCAGCCAAGTCGCGGGGGGCGTTCATGGCTACACCTTC. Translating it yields CASSQVAGGVHGYTF.

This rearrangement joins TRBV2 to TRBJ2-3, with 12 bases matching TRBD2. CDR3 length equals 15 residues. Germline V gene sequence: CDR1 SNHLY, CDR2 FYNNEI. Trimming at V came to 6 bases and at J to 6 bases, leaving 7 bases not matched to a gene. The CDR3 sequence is CASRRLAGDLDTQYF. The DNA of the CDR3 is TGTGCCAGCAGGCGACTAGCGGGGGACTTGGATACGCAGTATTTT.

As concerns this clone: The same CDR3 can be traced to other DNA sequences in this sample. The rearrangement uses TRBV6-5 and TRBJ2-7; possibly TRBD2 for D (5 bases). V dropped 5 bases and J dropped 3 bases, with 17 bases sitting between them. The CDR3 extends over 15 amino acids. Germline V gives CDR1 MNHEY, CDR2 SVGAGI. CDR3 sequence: CASSPYRGLYYEQYF. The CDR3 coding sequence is TGTGCCAGCAGTCCCTACAGAGGGCTTTACTACGAGCAGTACTTC.

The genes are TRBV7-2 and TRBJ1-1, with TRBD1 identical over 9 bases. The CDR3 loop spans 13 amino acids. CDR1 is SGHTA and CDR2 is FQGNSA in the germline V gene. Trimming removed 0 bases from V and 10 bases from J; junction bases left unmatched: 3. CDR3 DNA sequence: TGTGCCAGCAGCTTAGCATTGGACAGGGGAGCTTTCTTT. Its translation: CASSLALDRGAFF. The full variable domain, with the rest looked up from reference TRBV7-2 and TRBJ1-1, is GAGVSQSPSNKVTEKGKDVELRCDPISGHTALYWYRQSLGQGLEFLIYFQGNSAPDKSGLPSDRFSAERTGGSVSTLTIQRTQQEDSAVYLCASSLALDRGAFFGQGTRLTVV.

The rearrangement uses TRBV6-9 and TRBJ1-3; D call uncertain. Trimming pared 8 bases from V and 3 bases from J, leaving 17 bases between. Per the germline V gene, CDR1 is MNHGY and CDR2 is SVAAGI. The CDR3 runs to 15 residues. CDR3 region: CASLPRRQVGNTIYF. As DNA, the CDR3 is TGTGCCAGCCTACCCAGGCGCCAGGTTGGAAACACCATATATTTT.

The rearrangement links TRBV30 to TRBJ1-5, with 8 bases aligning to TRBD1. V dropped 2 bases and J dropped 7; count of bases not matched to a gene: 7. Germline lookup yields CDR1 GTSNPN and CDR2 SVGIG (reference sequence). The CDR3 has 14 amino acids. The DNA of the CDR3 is TGTGCCTGGAGTTCGGGACAGGTAGGGCAGCCCCAGCATTTT. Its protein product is CAWSSGQVGQPQHF.

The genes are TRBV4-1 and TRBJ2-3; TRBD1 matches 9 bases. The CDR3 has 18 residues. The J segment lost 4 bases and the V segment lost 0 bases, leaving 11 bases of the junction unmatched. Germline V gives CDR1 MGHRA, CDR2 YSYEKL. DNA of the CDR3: TGCGCCAGCAGCCAAGATCCTAGGGACAGGGCAAGGGCAGATACGCAGTATTTT. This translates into CASSQDPRDRARADTQYF.

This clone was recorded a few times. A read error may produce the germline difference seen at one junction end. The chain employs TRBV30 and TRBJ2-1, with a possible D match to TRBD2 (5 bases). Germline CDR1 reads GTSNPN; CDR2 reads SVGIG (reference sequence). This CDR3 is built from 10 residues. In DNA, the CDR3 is TGCTCACTCGCTCGGGGTGAGCAGTTCTTC. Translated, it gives CSLARGEQFF.

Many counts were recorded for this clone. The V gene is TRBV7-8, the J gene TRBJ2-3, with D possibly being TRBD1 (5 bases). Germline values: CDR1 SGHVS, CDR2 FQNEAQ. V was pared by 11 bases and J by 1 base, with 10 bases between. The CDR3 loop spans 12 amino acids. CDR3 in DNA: TGTGCCTCCGACAGAGGCACAGATACGCAGTATTTT. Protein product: CASDRGTDTQYF.

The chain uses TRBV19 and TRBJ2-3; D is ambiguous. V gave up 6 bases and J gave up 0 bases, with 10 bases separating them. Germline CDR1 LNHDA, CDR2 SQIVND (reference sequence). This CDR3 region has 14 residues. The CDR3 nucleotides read TGTGCCAGTAGATCTGCCACTAGCACAGATACGCAGTATTTT. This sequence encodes CASRSATSTDTQYF.

The CDR3 sequence: CASSAGGNYEQYV. CDR3 DNA: TGTGCCAGCAGTGCTGGGGGGAACTACGAGCAGTACGTC. The chain uses TRBV2 and TRBJ2-7; D may be TRBD2 (6 bases). Deletions cut 4 bases from V and 3 bases from J, with 10 bases between. This CDR3 has 13 residues. CDR1 and CDR2 (germline): SNHLY, FYNNEI.

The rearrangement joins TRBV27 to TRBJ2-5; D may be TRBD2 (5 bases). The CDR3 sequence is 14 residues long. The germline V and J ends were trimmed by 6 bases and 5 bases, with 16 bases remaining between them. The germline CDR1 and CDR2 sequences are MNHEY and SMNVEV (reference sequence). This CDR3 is CASRAPSGWETQYF. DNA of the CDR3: TGTGCCAGCAGAGCCCCCTCGGGATGGGAGACCCAGTACTTC.

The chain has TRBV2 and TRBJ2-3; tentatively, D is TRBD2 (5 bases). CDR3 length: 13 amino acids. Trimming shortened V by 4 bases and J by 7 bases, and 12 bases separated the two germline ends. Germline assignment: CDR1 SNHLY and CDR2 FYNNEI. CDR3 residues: CASSAGREYTQYF. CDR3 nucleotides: TGTGCCAGCAGTGCGGGGAGAGAATATACGCAGTATTTT.

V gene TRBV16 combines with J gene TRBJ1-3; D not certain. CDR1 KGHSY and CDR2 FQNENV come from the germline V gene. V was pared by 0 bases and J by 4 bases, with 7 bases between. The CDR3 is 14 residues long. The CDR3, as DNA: TGTGCCAGCAGCCAATCGATTGGCGGAAACACCATATATTTT. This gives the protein CASSQSIGGNTIYF.

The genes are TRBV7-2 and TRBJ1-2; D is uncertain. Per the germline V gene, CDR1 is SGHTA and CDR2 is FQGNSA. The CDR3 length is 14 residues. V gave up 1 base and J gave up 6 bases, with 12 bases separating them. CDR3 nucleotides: TGTGCCAGCAGCTTAGTCGCGGGCGGGGATGGCTACACCTTC. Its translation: CASSLVAGGDGYTF.

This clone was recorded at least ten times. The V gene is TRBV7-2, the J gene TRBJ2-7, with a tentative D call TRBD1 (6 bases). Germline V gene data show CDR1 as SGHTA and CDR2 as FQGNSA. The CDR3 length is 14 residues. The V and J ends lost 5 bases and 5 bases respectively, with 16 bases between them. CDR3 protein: CASSENRVSHEQYF. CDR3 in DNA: TGTGCCAGCAGCGAAAACAGGGTATCCCACGAGCAGTACTTC.

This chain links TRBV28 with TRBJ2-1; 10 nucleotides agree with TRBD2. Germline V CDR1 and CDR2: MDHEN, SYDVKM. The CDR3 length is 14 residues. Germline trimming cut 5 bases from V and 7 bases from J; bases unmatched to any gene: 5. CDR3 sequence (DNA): TGTGCCAGCAGTCTAGCGGGAGCCTTAAATGAGCAGTTCTTC. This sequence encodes CASSLAGALNEQFF.

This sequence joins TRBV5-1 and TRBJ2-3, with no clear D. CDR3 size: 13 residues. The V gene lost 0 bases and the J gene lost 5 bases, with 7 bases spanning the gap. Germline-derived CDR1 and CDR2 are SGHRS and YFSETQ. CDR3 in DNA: TGCGCCAGCAGCTTGGGAGGATTAGATACGCAGTATTTT. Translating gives CASSLGGLDTQYF.

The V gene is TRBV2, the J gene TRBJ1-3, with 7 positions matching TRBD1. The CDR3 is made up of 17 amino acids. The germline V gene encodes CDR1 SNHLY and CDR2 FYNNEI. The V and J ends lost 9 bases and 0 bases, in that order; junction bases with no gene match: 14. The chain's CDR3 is CASRIRTGPLSGNTIYF. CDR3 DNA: TGTGCCAGTCGAATACGGACAGGTCCTCTCTCTGGAAACACCATATATTTT.

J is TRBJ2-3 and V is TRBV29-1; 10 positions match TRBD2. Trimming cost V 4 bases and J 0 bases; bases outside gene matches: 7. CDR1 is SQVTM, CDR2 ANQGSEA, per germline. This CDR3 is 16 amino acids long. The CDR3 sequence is CSVVPSGGPSTDTQYF. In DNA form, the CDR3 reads TGCAGCGTTGTTCCTAGCGGGGGTCCTAGCACAGATACGCAGTATTTT.

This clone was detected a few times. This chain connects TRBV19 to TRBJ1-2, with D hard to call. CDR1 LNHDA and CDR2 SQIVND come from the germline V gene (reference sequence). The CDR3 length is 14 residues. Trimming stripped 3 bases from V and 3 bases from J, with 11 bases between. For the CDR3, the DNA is TGTGCCAGTAGTATCAGACTGGTAGACTATGGCTACACCTTC. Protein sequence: CASSIRLVDYGYTF.

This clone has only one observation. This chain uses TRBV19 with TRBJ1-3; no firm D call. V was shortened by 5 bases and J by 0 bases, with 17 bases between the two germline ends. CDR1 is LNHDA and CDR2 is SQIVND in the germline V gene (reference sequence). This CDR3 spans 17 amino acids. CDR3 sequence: CASSSWTVIISGNTIYF. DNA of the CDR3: TGTGCCAGTAGTTCCTGGACTGTTATCATCTCTGGAAACACCATATATTTT.

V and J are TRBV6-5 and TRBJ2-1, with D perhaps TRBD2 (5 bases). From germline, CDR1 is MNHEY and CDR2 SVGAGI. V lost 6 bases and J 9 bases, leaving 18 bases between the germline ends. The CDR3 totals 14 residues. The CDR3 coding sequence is TGTGCCAGCAGGCCTACGAAAGCGGTCGGTGAGCAGTTCTTC. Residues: CASRPTKAVGEQFF.